The 13 T cell receptor beta chains listed next were all sequenced from one sample in a study of T cell responses to AZD1222 COVID-19 vaccine. Sequenced by immunoSEQ multiplex PCR; TCRdb stores in-frame clones only, minus some. The table records around 140,000 clones, roughly 85% of them present only once. The starting material was peripheral blood, obtained 28 days after the second dose of the MenACWY control vaccine. The source of these receptors is an adult who received the MenACWY meningococcal vaccine as a control.

The chain employs TRBV28 and TRBJ2-2; D gene uncertain. V was pared by 1 base and J by 1 base, with 7 bases between. In germline, CDR1 is MDHEN, CDR2 SYDVKM. The CDR3 covers 15 residues. Here the CDR3 DNA reads TGTGCCAGCAGTTTATTGTCCGGGAACACCGGGGAGCTGTTTTTT. Protein sequence: CASSLLSGNTGELFF.

The V and J genes are TRBV4-2 and TRBJ2-2; 9 positions match TRBD2. The CDR3 has 17 amino acids. With 0 bases clipped from V and 4 bases from J, the junction kept 6 bases outside the gene matches. Germline V lookup: CDR1 LGHNA, CDR2 YNFKEQ. The CDR3 reads CASSQEGGGRATGELFF. In DNA form, the CDR3 reads TGTGCCAGCAGCCAAGAGGGAGGCGGGAGGGCCACCGGGGAGCTGTTTTTT.

The chain recombines TRBV5-5 with TRBJ2-7, with D possibly matching TRBD1 (6 bases). Looked up from germline, CDR1 is SGHKS and CDR2 is YYEKEE (reference sequence). The CDR3 is 13 amino acids. The V gene lost 1 base and the J gene lost 2 bases, with 7 bases spanning the gap. CDR3 amino acids: CASSLWGPYEQYV. In DNA form, the CDR3 reads TGTGCCAGCAGCTTGTGGGGGCCCTACGAGCAGTACGTC.

This clone is categorized as medium-sized (0.01 to 0.1%). This chain uses TRBV3-1 (or the pseudogene TRBV3-2) with TRBJ1-3, with D perhaps TRBD1 (6 bases). Trimming stripped 1 base from V and 4 bases from J, with 17 bases between. The CDR3 totals 17 residues. The germline CDR1 and CDR2 sequences are LGHDT and YNNKEL (reference sequence). In DNA, the CDR3 is TGTGCCAGCAGCCAAGTTCGTCCGGGGGCAAAAGGAAACACCATATATTTT. It specifies CASSQVRPGAKGNTIYF.

Here the CDR3 reads CSVEDWPGSSTDTQYF. The CDR3, as DNA: TGCAGCGTTGAAGATTGGCCCGGGTCTAGCACAGATACGCAGTATTTT. The chain carries TRBV29-1 and TRBJ2-3; D gene uncertain. The CDR3 runs to 16 residues. Trimming stripped 0 bases from V and 0 bases from J, with 13 bases between. CDR1 is SQVTM, CDR2 ANQGSEA, per germline.

CDR3 region: CASSPGHEKLFF. As DNA, the CDR3 is TGTGCCAGCAGCCCGGGTCATGAAAAACTGTTTTTT. The chain joins TRBV7-8 to TRBJ1-4; D unclear. The CDR3 has 12 residues. CDR1 is SGHVS and CDR2 is FQNEAQ in the germline V gene. V lost 5 bases and J lost 6, with 7 bases in between. Together with reference TRBV7-8 and TRBJ1-4, the CDR3 gives the full variable domain: GAGVSQSPRYKVAKRGQDVALRCDPISGHVSLFWYQQALGQGPEFLTYFQNEAQLDKSGLPSDRFFAERPEGSVSTLKIQRTQQEDSAVYLCASSPGHEKLFFGSGTQLSVL.

J is TRBJ2-1 and V is TRBV12-3 or TRBV12-4; D is unresolved. V shed 6 bases and J shed 7 bases, with 7 bases lying between them. The CDR3 has 11 amino acids. The CDR3 region is CASSPENEQFF. The CDR3, as DNA: TGTGCCAGCAGCCCAGAAAATGAGCAGTTCTTC.

The V gene is TRBV6-5, the J gene TRBJ1-1, with D hard to call. Trimming stripped 3 bases from V and 2 bases from J, with 7 bases between. This CDR3 region has 13 residues. Germline CDR1 reads MNHEY; CDR2 reads SVGAGI. In DNA, the CDR3 is TGTGCCAGCAGTTATGCCGGAAACACTGAAGCTTTCTTT. Translated, it gives CASSYAGNTEAFF.

This sequence joins TRBV5-1 and TRBJ2-7; perhaps D is TRBD1 or TRBD2 (5 bases each). CDR1 SGHRS and CDR2 YFSETQ come from the germline V gene. Trimming took off 5 bases at V and 3 bases at J, with 15 bases between the two ends. The CDR3 sequence is 14 residues long. The CDR3 sequence: CASRHRDGYYEQYF. CDR3 in DNA: TGCGCCAGCAGACACCGGGACGGATACTACGAGCAGTACTTC.

CDR3 amino acids: CATSRPQSHNEQFF. CDR3 sequence (DNA): TGTGCCACCAGCAGACCCCAATCTCACAATGAGCAGTTCTTC. V is TRBV15 and J is TRBJ2-1; D remains unclear. The CDR3 is made up of 14 amino acids. V was shortened by 2 bases and J by 5 bases, with 10 bases between the two germline ends. CDR1 is LNHNV, CDR2 YYDKDF, per germline (reference sequence).

The chain carries TRBV9 and TRBJ1-1; D gene unclear. Looked up from germline, CDR1 is SGDLS and CDR2 is YYNGEE. The CDR3 spans 13 residues. The ends were cut back, 4 bases at V and 1 base at J, with 8 bases in the middle. The DNA of the CDR3 is TGTGCCAGCAGCTACCGACAGAACACTGAAGCTTTCTTT. The encoded protein is CASSYRQNTEAFF. Combining the CDR3 with reference TRBV9 and TRBJ1-1 gives the whole variable domain DSGVTQTPKHLITATGQRVTLRCSPRSGDLSVYWYQQSLDQGLQFLIQYYNGEERAKGNILERFSAQQFPDLHSELNLSSLELGDSALYFCASSYRQNTEAFFGQGTRLTVV.

The rearrangement uses TRBV5-1 and TRBJ2-6, with TRBD1 identical over 8 bases. Germline lookup yields CDR1 SGHRS and CDR2 YFSETQ. The CDR3 runs to 18 residues. J lost 0 bases, V lost 4 bases, and 9 bases had no gene match. CDR3 sequence: CASSTWDRSDSGANVLTF. For the CDR3, the DNA is TGCGCCAGCAGCACCTGGGACAGGTCTGACTCTGGGGCCAACGTCCTGACTTTC.

This chain joins TRBV7-2 and TRBJ2-7, with TRBD2 identical over 11 bases. Germline values: CDR1 SGHTA, CDR2 FQGNSA. The trim removed 5 bases at V and 2 bases at J, leaving 8 bases unmatched. The CDR3 totals 16 residues. CDR3 protein: CASSMDGTSGAYEQYF. The DNA of the CDR3 is TGTGCCAGCAGCATGGACGGGACTAGCGGTGCCTACGAGCAGTACTTC.